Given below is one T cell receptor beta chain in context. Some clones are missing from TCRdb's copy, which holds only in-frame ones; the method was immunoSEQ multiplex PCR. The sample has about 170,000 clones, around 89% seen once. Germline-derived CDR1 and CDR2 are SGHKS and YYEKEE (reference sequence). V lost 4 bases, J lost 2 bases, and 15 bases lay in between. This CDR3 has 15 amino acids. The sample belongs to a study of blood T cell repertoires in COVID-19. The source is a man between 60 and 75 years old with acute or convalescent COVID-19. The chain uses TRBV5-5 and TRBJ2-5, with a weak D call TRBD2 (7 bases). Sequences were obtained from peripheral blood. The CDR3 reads CASSALGGAQETQYF. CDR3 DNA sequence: TGTGCCAGCAGCGCACTGGGGGGGGCGCAAGAGACCCAGTACTTC.